One and the same sample provided the 24 T cell receptor beta chains below, sequenced in a study of blood T cells in healthy people across ages. A second PCR of 7 to 11 cycles used a sample-barcoded 5' primer and a J-beta primer mix. TCRdb recomputed calls from the 5' RACE reads with MiXCR, one row per CDR3 protein. Here the sample spans around 870,000 distinct CDR3 sequences, roughly 26% being singletons. The sample consisted of blood. These receptors were obtained from a woman aged 80 or older in good health.

This clonotype was observed once. A much more abundant neighbour one base away suggests this may be a read error. The gene calls are TRBV20-1 and TRBJ1-1; D not resolved. This CDR3 has 14 amino acids. In germline, CDR1 is DFQATT, CDR2 SNEGSKA (reference sequence). The DNA for the CDR3 is TGCAGTGCTAAAGTGTTCGGGGTGAACACTGAAGCTTGCTTT. Its translation is CSAKVFGVNTEACF.

This clonotype was counted a few times. V usage is TRBV12-3 or TRBV12-4 and J usage is TRBJ2-2, with TRBD1 matching 8 bases. J gave up 4 bases and V 5 bases, and 9 bases lay outside the gene matches. The CDR3 is 16 residues long. CDR3 in amino acids: CASSTYRGKGTGELFF. The CDR3, as DNA: TGTGCCAGCAGTACCTACAGGGGGAAGGGCACCGGGGAGCTGTTTTTT.

Details on this clonotype: This sequence may be a read error, since a much larger clone differs from it by one base. The V and J genes are TRBV7-9 and TRBJ1-2; D ambiguous. Germline V CDR1 and CDR2: SEHNR, FQNEAQ (reference sequence). The CDR3 covers 13 residues. CDR3 bases: TGTGCCAGCAGCGGCAGCCCATCCTATGGCTACATCTTC. This translates into CASSGSPSYGYIF.

Concerning this clonotype: A read error is possible here, since a much larger clone lies one base away. J is TRBJ1-2 and V is TRBV7-9; no clear D gene. From germline, CDR1 is SEHNR and CDR2 FQNEAQ (reference sequence). The CDR3 sequence is 14 residues long. CDR3 nucleotide sequence: TGTGCCGGCAGCTTAGACGGCGGCAACTATGGCTACACCTTC. This encodes CAGSLDGGNYGYTF.

This clonotype was picked up many times. For the CDR3, the DNA is TGCGCCAGCAGCTTGGGGGCTAGCGGCAACACAGATACGCAGTATTTT. It specifies CASSLGASGNTDTQYF. The V gene is TRBV5-1, the J gene TRBJ2-3; 7 bases fit TRBD2. Per the germline V gene, CDR1 is SGHRS and CDR2 is YFSETQ. The V segment lost 0 bases and the J segment 2 bases; nucleotides outside the gene matches: 6. The CDR3 extends over 16 amino acids.

Concerning this clonotype: This may arise from a read error, as a much more abundant clone is one base away. Here the CDR3 DNA reads TGTACCAGCAGCCAGATGGGGAGAAGAGGCTACACCTTC. Protein sequence: CTSSQMGRRGYTF. The chain links TRBV3-1 to TRBJ1-2; no reliable D call. The CDR3 is made up of 13 amino acids. Per germline, CDR1 LGHDT and CDR2 YNNKEL (reference sequence). The complete variable domain, with remaining parts taken from reference TRBV3-1 and TRBJ1-2, reads DTAVSQTPKYLVTQMGNDKSIKCEQNLGHDTMYWYKQDSKKFLKIMFSYNNKELIINETVPNRFSPKSPDKAHLNLHINSLELGDSAVYFCTSSQMGRRGYTFGSGTRLTVV.

The sample holds a few counts of this clonotype. The chain has TRBV7-8 and TRBJ1-2; perhaps TRBD1 as D (5 bases). With 1 base removed from V and 4 bases from J, the gap between germline ends came to 19 bases. This CDR3 spans 17 amino acids. The germline V gene has CDR1 SGHVS and CDR2 FQNEAQ. In DNA form, the CDR3 reads TGTGCCAGCAGCTTAGATCCAGGGCTTACGAGTCCCTATGGCTACACCTTC. Encoded protein: CASSLDPGLTSPYGYTF.

The chain couples TRBV5-1 to TRBJ2-5; unclear D gene. The DNA end lines up better with TRBJ2-7; the J call may be wrong. The CDR3 runs to 14 residues. CDR1 and CDR2 (germline): SGHRS, YFSETQ. CDR3 sequence: CAGSPIMKGYEQYF. As DNA, the CDR3 is TGCGCCGGTAGCCCGATTATGAAGGGCTACGAGCAGTACTTC.

The chain uses TRBV12-3 or TRBV12-4 and TRBJ2-7; 10 bases map to TRBD2. V lost 6 bases, J lost 0 bases, and 11 bases stayed unmatched. The CDR3 runs to 17 residues. The CDR3 DNA reads TGTGCCAGCAGGTCGGCCCTAGCGGGAGCCTCCTCCTACGAGCAGTACTTC. Its protein product is CASRSALAGASSYEQYF.

This clonotype appeared many times. This chain uses TRBV7-2 with TRBJ2-1; D unresolved. Trimming stripped 5 bases from V and 4 bases from J, with 12 bases between. CDR1 and CDR2 (germline): SGHTA, FQGNSA. This CDR3 region has 14 residues. The CDR3 protein is CASSRRNLYNEQFF. CDR3 nucleotides: TGTGCCAGCAGCCGACGGAACCTTTACAATGAGCAGTTCTTC.

The genes are TRBV20-1 and TRBJ1-1; D is uncertain. This CDR3 comprises 14 residues. V shed 0 bases and J shed 1 base, with 9 bases lying between them. CDR1 and CDR2 (germline): DFQATT, SNEGSKA (reference sequence). CDR3 sequence (DNA): TGCAGTGCTAGAGACCCGAGAGGGAACACTGAAGCTTTCTTT. It codes for CSARDPRGNTEAFF.

In its sample, this clonotype was seen many times. The V call is TRBV12-3 or TRBV12-4, the J call TRBJ1-2; 8 nucleotides agree with TRBD1. The CDR3 is 16 amino acids. The trim removed 5 bases at V and 2 bases at J, leaving 10 bases unmatched. The CDR3 DNA reads as TGTGCCAGCAGTCCTCCCCGGACAGGGTTGAACTATGGCTACACCTTC. Translating it yields CASSPPRTGLNYGYTF.

This clonotype has a handful of counts. This chain uses TRBV6-4 with TRBJ1-2; D perhaps matches TRBD1 (5 bases). From germline, CDR1 is MRHNA and CDR2 SNTAGT. The V and J ends lost 7 bases and 6 bases respectively, with 9 bases between them. CDR3 length equals 11 residues. CDR3 DNA: TGTGCCAGCACCGGGGGAAATGGCTACACCTTC. Protein sequence: CASTGGNGYTF.

The chain has TRBV6-1 and TRBJ2-7, with 7 bases that match TRBD1. The germline V gene has CDR1 MNHNS and CDR2 SASEGT. V was pared by 7 bases and J by 7 bases, with 7 bases of the junction left unmatched. The CDR3 extends over 12 amino acids. The CDR3: CASTLGQREQYF. DNA of the CDR3: TGTGCCAGCACCTTGGGACAGAGAGAGCAGTACTTC.

This clonotype was seen at least ten times. This sequence joins TRBV29-1 and TRBJ1-1; perhaps TRBD1 as D (5 bases). V gave up 8 bases and J gave up 3 bases, with 16 bases separating them. CDR1 is SQVTM, CDR2 ANQGSEA, per germline. The CDR3 is made up of 13 amino acids. The CDR3 protein is CSSTLGVDTEAFF. DNA of the CDR3: TGCAGCTCTACTTTGGGGGTTGACACTGAAGCTTTCTTT.

This clonotype was observed many times. With a much larger clone just one base away, this may be a read error. V gene TRBV12-3 or TRBV12-4 combines with J gene TRBJ2-1, with 14 bases matching TRBD2. J was trimmed by 10 bases and V by 6 bases; bases with no gene match: 8. The CDR3 contains 15 residues. The CDR3 nucleotides read TGTGCCAGCAGACGGACTAGCGGGGGGCGGGAGGAGCAGTTCTTC. Amino acid sequence: CASRRTSGGREEQFF.

This clonotype was found a few times. The gene calls are TRBV27 and TRBJ2-3, with a weak D call TRBD1 (5 bases). This CDR3 has 13 residues. Germline CDR1 is MNHEY and CDR2 is SMNVEV (reference sequence). V was cut by 5 bases and J by 3 bases, with 9 bases left in between. This chain's CDR3 is CASSRQITDTQYF. The CDR3 region has the DNA TGTGCCAGCAGTAGACAGATAACAGATACGCAGTATTTT.

This clonotype has ten or more counts. This rearrangement joins TRBV7-2 to TRBJ2-5, with a possible D match to TRBD2 (6 bases). Germline V gives CDR1 SGHTA, CDR2 FQGNSA. V was cut by 6 bases and J by 5 bases, with 22 bases left in between. This CDR3 region has 16 residues. The CDR3, as DNA: TGTGCCAGCAGTCCTCAGGGACGGATCGGAGGGGAGACCCAGTACTTC. Translating it yields CASSPQGRIGGETQYF.

The table lists this clonotype with many counts. This chain connects TRBV7-9 to TRBJ2-1; 10 bases line up with TRBD1. V shed 4 bases, J shed 4 bases, and the junction held 4 bases outside the gene matches. The CDR3 is 15 amino acids. Germline V gene lookup returns CDR1 SEHNR and CDR2 FQNEAQ (reference sequence). DNA for the CDR3: TGTGCCAGCAGCTCAAAGGACAGGGGGTACAATGAGCAGTTCTTC. It yields the protein CASSSKDRGYNEQFF.

The chain couples TRBV4-1 to TRBJ1-4; tentative D call: TRBD1 (6 bases). The CDR3 spans 15 residues. Germline CDR1 MGHRA, CDR2 YSYEKL. Trimming left V 1 base short and J 8 bases short, with 14 bases between. The CDR3 loop reads CASSQVGRGGEKLFF. The CDR3 nucleotides read TGCGCCAGCAGCCAAGTAGGCAGGGGCGGGGAAAAACTGTTTTTT.

Of note for this clonotype: Possible read error: a much larger clone is one base away. This chain links TRBV2 with TRBJ2-1, with TRBD1 matching 11 bases. Germline CDR1 SNHLY, CDR2 FYNNEI. This CDR3 contains 14 residues. V gave up 7 bases and J gave up 10 bases; unmatched junction bases: 9. CDR3 nucleotide sequence: TGTGCCAGCATTACCGGGACAGGGGGATACGAGCAGTTCTTC. The encoded protein is CASITGTGGYEQFF.

Concerning this clonotype: This may come from a read error, since a much larger clone is one base off. The chain recombines TRBV25-1 with TRBJ2-5; D possibly corresponds to TRBD2 (6 bases). V lost 7 bases and J lost 2, with 11 bases in between. Germline V lookup: CDR1 MGHDK, CDR2 SYGVNS. The CDR3 length is 13 residues. CDR3 residues: CASTDGGQETQYF. CDR3 in DNA: TGTGCCAGCACCGACGGGGGACAAGAGACCCAGTACTTC.

This clonotype has ten or more counts. DNA for the CDR3: TGTGCCATCAGGGACAGGGCTAATCAGCCCCAGCATTTT. It yields the protein CAIRDRANQPQHF. The chain has TRBV10-3 and TRBJ1-5, with TRBD1 matching 8 bases. Germline V gene data show CDR1 as ENHRY and CDR2 as SYGVKD. V shed 6 bases and J 4 bases; nucleotides not matched to a gene: 2. The CDR3 spans 13 residues.

This clonotype was found many times. J is TRBJ2-3 and V is TRBV2, with D maybe TRBD2 (7 bases). V lost 8 bases, J lost 4 bases, and 19 bases lay in between. Germline lookup yields CDR1 SNHLY and CDR2 FYNNEI. The CDR3 length is 15 residues. This chain's CDR3 is CASGRPRGPADTQYF. CDR3 bases: TGTGCCAGCGGACGACCGCGGGGGCCGGCAGATACGCAGTATTTT.